This T cell receptor beta chain comes out of a study of shared clonotypes between healthy human individuals. About the study: With ages of 18 to 49, the donors were two women and a few men.

The sorted-subset replicate PCRs were given roughly 190 ng DNA, which is 25,000 to 35,000 T cell genomes. Assay used: immunoSEQ multiplex PCR; TCRdb lists only in-frame clones, some missing. The sample lists hundreds of thousands of clones, approximately 95% seen once, with about 0.11% in the top ten. CDR1 SGHRS and CDR2 YFSETQ come from the germline V gene. CDR3 length: 12 residues. V lost 3 bases, J lost 3 bases, and 6 bases lay in between. Naive-designated CD8 cells lacked CD45RO, were positively enriched for CCR7, and omitted terminally differentiated effector memory CD45RA+ cells. Each sample came from a Caucasian adult donor living in Nashville, Tennessee.

The sequence derives from a woman in her 30s in good health. The chain carries TRBV5-1 and TRBJ1-1; D uncertain. Specimen: naive CD8+ T cells sorted from blood. CDR3 in amino acids: CASSWPDTEAFF. The DNA for the CDR3 is TGCGCCAGCAGCTGGCCAGACACTGAAGCTTTCTTT.